This TCR beta chain was recovered during a study of vaccination and CD4 T cells after COVID-19. Study-level background: Post-vaccine sample collection happened at a median of roughly 72 days after dose two, ranging 14 to 241. Regarding the study as a whole: Sampling was limited to relatively few convalescent patients, with no early post-infection timepoints studied.

Details on this clonotype: Its specificity is unknown.

Cultured CD4+ T cells had their DNA profiled by the Oncomine TCR Beta short-read assay. DNA came from CD4+ T cells after culture. TCRdb reprocessed the PCR reads with MiXCR, giving one entry per CDR3 protein. The table includes about 20,000 distinct CDR3 sequences, around half detected once. Indicated treatment: approximately 11-day PBMC culture with coronavirus spike peptide pools or control peptides (ViraFEST assay). Antigen-specific T cell expansion with peptide pools preceded TCR sequencing in the ViraFEST approach. What was sequenced was CD4+ T cells from blood, cultured in vitro. This TCR derives from a human donor who had recovered from COVID-19.

CDR3 in amino acids: CATSRGAREKLFF. The CDR3 nucleotides read TGTGCCACCAGCAGAGGGGCTCGGGAAAAACTGTTTTTT. The rearrangement uses TRBV15 and TRBJ1-4, with D uncertain. In germline, CDR1 is LNHNV, CDR2 YYDKDF (reference sequence). V lost 1 base, J lost 8 bases, and 8 bases lay in between. CDR3 length: 13 residues.